This section outlines one T cell receptor beta chain sequence together with its context. Its target is unknown. The sample is drawn from a study of T cell responses to AZD1222 COVID-19 vaccine. Study-wide results and limits: Spike-specific TCR depth and breadth grew after two AZD1222 doses.

Trimming cost V 7 bases and J 2 bases, with 18 bases left between them. There are 16 residues in the CDR3. Germline V CDR1 and CDR2: SEHNR, FQNEAQ (reference sequence). The repertoire was sequenced with immunoSEQ multiplex PCR; TCRdb's copy has only in-frame clones and lacks some. The sample has approximately 200,000 clones, 94% seen once; the top ten hold around 1.7%. The sample in question was peripheral blood, obtained 28 days after the second dose of the MenACWY control vaccine. The chain joins TRBV7-9 to TRBJ2-1; D may correspond to TRBD1 or TRBD2 (5 bases each). The sequence was collected from an adult who received the MenACWY meningococcal vaccine as a control. The CDR3 nucleotides are TGTGCCAGCACCTTGGGAGACAGTTCCCCCTACAATGAGCAGTTCTTC. Translation: CASTLGDSSPYNEQFF.